A single sample is the source of the 20 T cell receptor beta chains below, sequenced in a study of regulatory T cells in long-lasting Graves disease. Time point: persistent/refractory GD, antithyroid drugs over 5 years with positive TRAb. PBMCs provided the RNA from which the TCR library was made. iRepertoire HTBI primers and Arm-PCR of CDR3 regions built TCR beta libraries. One entry per CDR3 protein results from TCRdb running MiXCR on the multiplex PCR reads. The table records over 350,000 distinct CDR3 sequences, less than 25% of them present only once. The starting material was peripheral blood mononuclear cells (PBMCs), obtained when the disease was refractory, from a patient treated with antithyroid drugs. These receptor sequences come from a female donor with Graves disease.

This sequence joins TRBV7-9 and TRBJ2-7, with D possibly being TRBD2 (6 bases). The CDR3 is 15 residues long. Looked up from germline, CDR1 is SEHNR and CDR2 is FQNEAQ (reference sequence). With 1 base removed from V and 5 bases from J, the gap between germline ends came to 15 bases. CDR3 in DNA: TGTGCCAGCAGCTTAGAAGGTAGAGGGAGGAACGAGCAGTACTTC. This encodes CASSLEGRGRNEQYF.

This clonotype was detected ten times or more. The CDR3 region is CASSLIGDGPFGYTF. In DNA form, the CDR3 reads TGTGCCAGCAGTTTAATTGGGGACGGCCCCTTCGGCTACACCTTC. This rearrangement joins TRBV27 to TRBJ1-2; a possible D gene is TRBD1 (5 bases). CDR1 and CDR2 (germline): MNHEY, SMNVEV (reference sequence). The CDR3 spans 15 residues. The germline V and J ends were trimmed by 2 bases and 8 bases, with 18 bases remaining between them.

The CDR3 bases are TGCGCCAGCAGCCAAGATTGGACAGGGGGCAGGGAGACCCAGTACTTC. The encoded protein is CASSQDWTGGRETQYF. J is TRBJ2-5 and V is TRBV4-3; 11 bases match TRBD1. The CDR3 consists of 16 residues. Germline loops: CDR1 LGHNA, CDR2 YSLEER. V dropped 0 bases and J dropped 5; count of bases not matched to a gene: 5.

With regard to this clonotype: This could be a read error, since a much larger clone is one nucleotide away. This sequence joins TRBV30 and TRBJ1-3, with D perhaps TRBD1 (5 bases). This CDR3 contains 13 residues. The V end lost 5 bases, the J end lost 7 bases, and 15 bases lay between the germline ends. CDR1 GTSNPN and CDR2 SVGIG come from the germline V gene (reference sequence). The CDR3 loop is CAWGRPEGNTIYF. CDR3 DNA: TGTGCCTGGGGAAGACCGGAGGGGAACACCATATATTTT.

V usage is TRBV7-2 and J usage is TRBJ2-3, with D hard to call. This CDR3 spans 15 amino acids. Trimming took 1 base from V and 6 from J, leaving 14 bases between them. Germline V gene sequence: CDR1 SGHTA, CDR2 FQGNSA. CDR3 in amino acids: CASSLDGRSTDTQYF. In DNA, the CDR3 is TGTGCCAGCAGCTTAGATGGCAGGTCTACGGATACGCAGTATTTT.

This clonotype appeared a few times. V and J are TRBV7-2 and TRBJ2-7, with 10 bases identical to TRBD2. CDR1 and CDR2 (germline): SGHTA, FQGNSA. There are 14 residues in the CDR3. V was clipped by 5 bases and J by 5 bases; unmatched bases: 6. The chain's CDR3 is CASSPSGSPNEQYF. The CDR3 DNA reads as TGTGCCAGCAGCCCTAGCGGGAGCCCCAACGAGCAGTACTTC.

The V call is TRBV29-1, the J call TRBJ2-7, with TRBD1 matching over 9 bases. The V gene's germline CDR1 is SQVTM and CDR2 ANQGSEA. The CDR3 is 17 amino acids. V lost 6 bases to trimming and J lost 0 bases; unmatched junction nucleotides: 15. Here the CDR3 reads CSVGGATGGWTSYEQYF. In nucleotides, the CDR3 is TGCAGCGTGGGGGGGGCAACAGGGGGCTGGACCTCCTACGAGCAGTACTTC.

The gene calls are TRBV6-2 or TRBV6-3 and TRBJ2-7, with 8 bases identical to TRBD1. CDR1 is MNHEY and CDR2 is SVGEGT in the germline V gene. Trimming at V came to 2 bases and at J to 3 bases, leaving 12 bases not matched to a gene. The CDR3 runs 17 residues. The CDR3 nucleotides read TGTGCCAGCAGTTACCGCACAGGACAGGGAAAGGGCTACGAGCAGTACTTC. Residues: CASSYRTGQGKGYEQYF.

The rearrangement links TRBV10-1 to TRBJ1-1; D is possibly TRBD1 (6 bases). Germline CDR1 WNHNN, CDR2 SYGVQD (reference sequence). V lost 7 bases and J 4 bases, leaving 13 bases between the germline ends. The CDR3 runs to 13 residues. DNA for the CDR3: TGCGCCAGCACCGTACAGGGTAGCACTGAAGCTTTCTTT. It encodes CASTVQGSTEAFF.

The chain is built from TRBV30 and TRBJ1-6; the D gene is possibly TRBD1 (5 bases). Trimming removed 4 bases from V and 9 bases from J, with 19 bases in between. CDR3 size: 15 residues. The germline V gene encodes CDR1 GTSNPN and CDR2 SVGIG (reference sequence). The CDR3: CAWNSGALGLSPLHF. The DNA for the CDR3 is TGTGCCTGGAATAGTGGGGCGTTAGGTCTTTCACCCCTCCACTTT. Using reference TRBV30 and TRBJ1-6 for the parts outside the CDR3, the full variable domain is SQTIHQWPATLVQPVGSPLSLECTVEGTSNPNLYWYRQAAGRGLQLLFYSVGIGQISSEVPQNLSASRPQDRQFILSSKKLLLSDSGFYLCAWNSGALGLSPLHFGNGTRLTVT.

The chain links TRBV20-1 to TRBJ1-5; D gene uncertain. The CDR3 extends over 13 amino acids. Germline loops: CDR1 DFQATT, CDR2 SNEGSKA (reference sequence). V dropped 3 bases and J dropped 4 bases, with 10 bases sitting between them. The CDR3: CSASSSANQPQHF. As DNA, the CDR3 is TGCAGTGCTAGTAGCAGTGCGAATCAGCCCCAGCATTTT.

The gene calls are TRBV20-1 and TRBJ2-7; D unresolved. Germline-derived CDR1 and CDR2 are DFQATT and SNEGSKA (reference sequence). The V end was cut by 3 bases, the J end by 4 bases, with 13 bases between. This CDR3 comprises 13 residues. CDR3 in amino acids: CSARMVVGYEQYF. CDR3 DNA sequence: TGCAGTGCTAGGATGGTAGTTGGGTACGAGCAGTACTTC.

This chain joins TRBV19 and TRBJ2-5, with D unclear. Trimming left V 1 base short and J 0 bases short, with 9 bases between. The CDR3 loop spans 15 amino acids. Germline-derived CDR1 and CDR2 are LNHDA and SQIVND (reference sequence). DNA for the CDR3: TGTGCCAGTAGTATAGGTAACAACTACCAAGAGACCCAGTACTTC. It yields the protein CASSIGNNYQETQYF.

The V gene is TRBV5-1, the J gene TRBJ2-7, with TRBD2 matching 9 bases. Germline V gene sequence: CDR1 SGHRS, CDR2 YFSETQ. V trimming: 5 bases; J trimming: 5 bases; junction bases outside the gene matches: 8. The CDR3 is made up of 14 amino acids. The CDR3 DNA is TGCGCCAGCAGGCCCAGTAGCGGGAGTAACGAGCAGTACTTC. It translates to CASRPSSGSNEQYF. The full variable domain, with the rest looked up from reference TRBV5-1 and TRBJ2-7, is KAGVTQTPRYLIKTRGQQVTLSCSPISGHRSVSWYQQTPGQGLQFLFEYFSETQRNKGNFPGRFSGRQFSNSRSEMNVSTLELGDSALYLCASRPSSGSNEQYFGPGTRLTVT.

This clonotype showed up many times. The rearrangement uses TRBV2 and TRBJ2-7; the match to TRBD2 covers 8 bases. The V segment lost 4 bases and the J segment 4 bases; nucleotides outside the gene matches: 6. The germline V gene encodes CDR1 SNHLY and CDR2 FYNNEI. This CDR3 is 14 amino acids long. The CDR3 sequence: CASSVKRETYEQYF. In nucleotides, the CDR3 is TGTGCCAGCAGTGTAAAGCGGGAGACGTACGAGCAGTACTTC.

A single count supports this clonotype. The J gene is TRBJ1-5, the V gene TRBV6-2 or TRBV6-3; D gene uncertain. CDR3 length equals 16 residues. V lost 5 bases to trimming and J lost 6 bases, with 20 bases between them. Germline loops: CDR1 MNHEY, CDR2 SVGEGT. The DNA for the CDR3 is TGTGCCAGCAGTGAAGTTAACTACGGAAGTCGTCAGCCCCAGCATTTT. Translation gives CASSEVNYGSRQPQHF.

At least ten counts were recorded for this clonotype. The rearrangement joins TRBV12-3 or TRBV12-4 to TRBJ2-4; TRBD2 aligns across 13 bases. Unmatched junction bases numbered 19, after V lost 3 bases and J lost 2 bases. The CDR3 length is 22 residues. The CDR3 here is CASSFQLPPTSGRTGPKNIQYF. CDR3 sequence (DNA): TGTGCCAGCAGTTTCCAACTACCACCGACTAGCGGGAGGACCGGACCCAAAAACATTCAGTACTTC.

This clonotype has a count of ten or more. The V gene is TRBV28, the J gene TRBJ1-4; D remains unclear. CDR3 size: 15 residues. V dropped 2 bases and J dropped 8 bases, with 15 bases sitting between them. Per the germline V gene, CDR1 is MDHEN and CDR2 is SYDVKM. CDR3 DNA sequence: TGTGCCAGCAGTTTAAACGTAGGAGGGATCGAAAAACTGTTTTTT. This translates into CASSLNVGGIEKLFF. The entire variable domain, with the rest obtained from reference TRBV28 and TRBJ1-4, is as follows: DVKVTQSSRYLVKRTGEKVFLECVQDMDHENMFWYRQDPGLGLRLIYFSYDVKMKEKGDIPEGYSVSREKKERFSLILESASTNQTSMYLCASSLNVGGIEKLFFGSGTQLSVL.

This clonotype was counted only a few times. Here the CDR3 DNA reads TGCAGCGTTGAAAGGTCAGACACTGAAGCTTTCTTT. This encodes CSVERSDTEAFF. The gene calls are TRBV29-1 and TRBJ1-1, with D unclear. V dropped 2 bases and J dropped 3 bases, with 7 bases sitting between them. CDR1 and CDR2 (germline): SQVTM, ANQGSEA. This CDR3 is 12 amino acids long. Filled out from reference TRBV29-1 and TRBJ1-1, the complete variable domain reads SAVISQKPSRDICQRGTSLTIQCQVDSQVTMMFWYRQQPGQSLTLIATANQGSEATYESGFVIDKFPISRPNLTFSTLTVSNMSPEDSSIYLCSVERSDTEAFFGQGTRLTVV.

V is TRBV5-1 and J is TRBJ2-7, with 10 positions matching TRBD1. The CDR3 length is 18 residues. Trimming at V came to 1 base and at J to 4 bases, leaving 14 bases not matched to a gene. The V gene's germline CDR1 is SGHRS and CDR2 YFSETQ. CDR3 nucleotides: TGCGCCAGCAGCTTGCAACCCACGGGACAGGGGACTTGGTACGAGCAGTACTTC. As protein: CASSLQPTGQGTWYEQYF.